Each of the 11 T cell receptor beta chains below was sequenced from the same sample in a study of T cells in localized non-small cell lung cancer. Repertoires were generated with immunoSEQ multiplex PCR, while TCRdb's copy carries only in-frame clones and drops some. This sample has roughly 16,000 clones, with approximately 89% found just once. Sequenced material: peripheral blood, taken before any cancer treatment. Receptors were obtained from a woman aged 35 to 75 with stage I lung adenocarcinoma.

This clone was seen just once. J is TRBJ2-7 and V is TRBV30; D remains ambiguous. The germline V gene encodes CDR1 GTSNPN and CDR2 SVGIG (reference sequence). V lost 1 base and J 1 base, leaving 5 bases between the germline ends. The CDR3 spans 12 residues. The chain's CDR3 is CAWSGGSYEQYF. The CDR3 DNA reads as TGTGCCTGGAGTGGGGGATCCTACGAGCAGTACTTC.

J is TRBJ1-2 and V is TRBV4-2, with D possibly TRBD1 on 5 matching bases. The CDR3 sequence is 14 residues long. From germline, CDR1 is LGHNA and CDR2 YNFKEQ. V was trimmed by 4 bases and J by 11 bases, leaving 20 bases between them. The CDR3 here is CASSPPGPYPDYTF. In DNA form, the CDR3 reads TGTGCCAGCAGCCCCCCGGGGCCTTACCCGGATTACACCTTC.

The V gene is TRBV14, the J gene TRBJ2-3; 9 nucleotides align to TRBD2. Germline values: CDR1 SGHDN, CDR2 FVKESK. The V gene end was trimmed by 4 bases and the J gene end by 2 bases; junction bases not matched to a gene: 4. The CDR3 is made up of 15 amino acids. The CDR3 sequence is CASSPWTSDTDTQYF. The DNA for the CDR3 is TGTGCCAGCAGCCCGTGGACTAGCGACACAGATACGCAGTATTTT.

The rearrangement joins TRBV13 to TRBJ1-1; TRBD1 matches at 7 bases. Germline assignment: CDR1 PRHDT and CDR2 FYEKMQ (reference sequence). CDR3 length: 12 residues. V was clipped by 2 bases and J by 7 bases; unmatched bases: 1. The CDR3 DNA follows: TGTGCCAGCAGCTTACAGGGGGGTGAAGCTTTCTTT. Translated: CASSLQGGEAFF.

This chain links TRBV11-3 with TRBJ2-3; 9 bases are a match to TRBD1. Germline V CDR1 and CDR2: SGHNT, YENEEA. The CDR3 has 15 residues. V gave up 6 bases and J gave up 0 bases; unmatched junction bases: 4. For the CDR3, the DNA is TGTGCCAGCAGAGCGGGGACAGGGAGCACAGATACGCAGTATTTT. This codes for CASRAGTGSTDTQYF.

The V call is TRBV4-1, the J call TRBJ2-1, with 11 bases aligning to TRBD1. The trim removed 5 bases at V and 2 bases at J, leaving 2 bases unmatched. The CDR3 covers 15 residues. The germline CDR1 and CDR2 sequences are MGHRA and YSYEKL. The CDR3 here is CASSSDRGPYNEQFF. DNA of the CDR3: TGCGCCAGCAGCTCGGACAGGGGGCCCTACAATGAGCAGTTCTTC.

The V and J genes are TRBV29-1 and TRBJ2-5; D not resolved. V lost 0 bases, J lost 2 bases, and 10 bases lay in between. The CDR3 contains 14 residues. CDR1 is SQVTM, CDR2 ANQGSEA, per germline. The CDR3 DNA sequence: TGCAGCGTTGAAGAACCGGGCCTACAAGAGACCCAGTACTTC. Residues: CSVEEPGLQETQYF. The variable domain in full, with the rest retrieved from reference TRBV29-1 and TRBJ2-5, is SAVISQKPSRDICQRGTSLTIQCQVDSQVTMMFWYRQQPGQSLTLIATANQGSEATYESGFVIDKFPISRPNLTFSTLTVSNMSPEDSSIYLCSVEEPGLQETQYFGPGTRLLVL.

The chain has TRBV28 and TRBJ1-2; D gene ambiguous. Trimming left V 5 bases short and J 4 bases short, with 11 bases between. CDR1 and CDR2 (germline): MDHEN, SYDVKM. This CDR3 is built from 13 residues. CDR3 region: CASSPGSIYGYTF. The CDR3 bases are TGTGCCAGCAGTCCGGGGTCCATCTATGGCTACACCTTC.

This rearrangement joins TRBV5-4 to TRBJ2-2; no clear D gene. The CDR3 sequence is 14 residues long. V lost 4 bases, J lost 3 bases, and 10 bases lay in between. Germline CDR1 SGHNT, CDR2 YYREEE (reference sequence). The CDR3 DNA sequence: TGTGCCAGCAGCACCTACACGGACACCGGGGAGCTGTTTTTT. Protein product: CASSTYTDTGELFF.

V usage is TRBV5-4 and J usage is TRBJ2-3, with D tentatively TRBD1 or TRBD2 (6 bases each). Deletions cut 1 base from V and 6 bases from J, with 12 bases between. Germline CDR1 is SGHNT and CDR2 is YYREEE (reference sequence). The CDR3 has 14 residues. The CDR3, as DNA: TGTGCCAGCAGCTTGTGGGGGGCGCGGGATACGCAGTATTTT. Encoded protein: CASSLWGARDTQYF.

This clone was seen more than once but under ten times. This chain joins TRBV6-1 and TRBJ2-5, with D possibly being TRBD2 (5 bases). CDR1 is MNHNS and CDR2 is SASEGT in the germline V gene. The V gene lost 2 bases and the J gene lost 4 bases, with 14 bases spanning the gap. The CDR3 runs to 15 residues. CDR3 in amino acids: CASSENGGAAETQYF. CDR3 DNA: TGTGCCAGCAGTGAAAATGGAGGAGCGGCAGAGACCCAGTACTTC.